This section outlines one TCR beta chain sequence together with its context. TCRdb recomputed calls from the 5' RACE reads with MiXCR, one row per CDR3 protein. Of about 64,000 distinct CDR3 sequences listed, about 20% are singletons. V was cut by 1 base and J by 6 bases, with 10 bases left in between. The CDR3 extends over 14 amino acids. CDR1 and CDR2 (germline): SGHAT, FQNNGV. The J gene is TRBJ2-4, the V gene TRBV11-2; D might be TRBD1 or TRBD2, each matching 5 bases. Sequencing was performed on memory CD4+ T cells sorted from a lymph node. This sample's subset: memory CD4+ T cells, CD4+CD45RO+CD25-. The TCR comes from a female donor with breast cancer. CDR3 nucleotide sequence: TGTGCCAGCAGCTTAGCTGGGGGATTAAACATTCAGTACTTC. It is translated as CASSLAGGLNIQYF.